This T cell receptor (beta chain) was profiled in a study of OX40 agonist ivuxolimab in advanced cancers. Study information: Given to patients was ivuxolimab, an agonistic anti-OX40 (CD134) antibody.

Exclusion applied to patients with autoimmune disease history or systemic immunosuppression. J gave up 3 bases and V 1 base, and 13 bases lay outside the gene matches. Looked up from germline, CDR1 is GTSNPN and CDR2 is SVGIG (reference sequence). This CDR3 region has 18 residues. Method: immunoSEQ multiplex PCR; TCRdb's copy keeps in-frame clones and lacks some. This sample has 70,000 or so clones, with approximately 86% found just once. This material consisted of CD4+ or CD8+ T cells sorted from blood, taken in a trial of the OX40 agonist ivuxolimab. The TCR originated in an adult with an advanced solid tumor such as melanoma, head and neck, liver or kidney cancer. This chain links TRBV30 with TRBJ2-7; 12 nucleotides match TRBD2. The CDR3 DNA reads TGTGCCTGGAGTGGAAGGGGGCTAGCGGGAGGGATACACTACGAGCAGTACTTC. This translates into CAWSGRGLAGGIHYEQYF.